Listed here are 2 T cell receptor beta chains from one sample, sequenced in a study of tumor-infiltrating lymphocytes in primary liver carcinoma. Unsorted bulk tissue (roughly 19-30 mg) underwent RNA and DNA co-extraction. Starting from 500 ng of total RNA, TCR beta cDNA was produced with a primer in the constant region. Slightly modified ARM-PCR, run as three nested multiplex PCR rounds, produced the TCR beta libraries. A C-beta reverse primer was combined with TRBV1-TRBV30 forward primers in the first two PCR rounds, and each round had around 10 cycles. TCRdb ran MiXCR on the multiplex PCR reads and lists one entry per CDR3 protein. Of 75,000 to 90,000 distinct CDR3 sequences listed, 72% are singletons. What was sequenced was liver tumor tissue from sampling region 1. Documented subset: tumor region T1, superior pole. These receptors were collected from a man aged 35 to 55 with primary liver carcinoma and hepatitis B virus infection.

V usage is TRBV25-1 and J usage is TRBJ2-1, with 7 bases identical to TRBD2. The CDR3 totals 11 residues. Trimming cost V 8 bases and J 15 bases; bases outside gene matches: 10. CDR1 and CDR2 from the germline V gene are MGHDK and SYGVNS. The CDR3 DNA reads TGTGCCAGCGGGGGAGGGAATGATCGGTTCTTC. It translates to CASGGGNDRFF.

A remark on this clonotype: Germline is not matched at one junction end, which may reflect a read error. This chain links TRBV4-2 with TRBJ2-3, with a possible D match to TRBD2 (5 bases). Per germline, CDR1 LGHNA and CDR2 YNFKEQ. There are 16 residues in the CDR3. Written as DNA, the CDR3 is TGCGCCAGCAGCCAAGAAGTGGGAGTAGGTGCAGAAACGCAGTATTTT. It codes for CASSQEVGVGAETQYF.